What follows are 32 T cell receptor beta chains derived from one specimen sequenced in a study of T cell responses to AZD1222 COVID-19 vaccine. The table came from immunoSEQ multiplex PCR; TCRdb's copy has only in-frame clones and leaves some out. Counted here are 90,000 to 120,000 clones, about 89% occurring once; the ten biggest clones make up approximately 3%. The sequencing used peripheral blood, collected 28 days after the second dose of the MenACWY control vaccine. The receptors were sampled from an adult who received the MenACWY meningococcal vaccine as a control.

The V gene is TRBV19, the J gene TRBJ2-7; TRBD2 is a possible D gene (6 bases). The germline gives CDR1 LNHDA, CDR2 SQIVND (reference sequence). The germline V and J ends were trimmed by 3 bases and 3 bases, with 15 bases remaining between them. The CDR3 consists of 15 residues. Written as DNA, the CDR3 is TGTGCCAGTAGTATGTCCCCGGGACTTAGCTACGAGCAGTACTTC. Amino acid sequence: CASSMSPGLSYEQYF.

J is TRBJ2-7 and V is TRBV24-1; 7 bases are shared with TRBD1. Germline loops: CDR1 KGHDR, CDR2 SFDVKD. With V trimmed by 9 bases and J by 3 bases, 10 bases remained unmatched. This CDR3 region has 14 residues. The CDR3 sequence is CATPGTAEIYEQYF. The CDR3 DNA reads as TGTGCCACCCCCGGGACAGCCGAAATCTACGAGCAGTACTTC.

V and J are TRBV7-9 and TRBJ2-7; TRBD2 agrees at 9 bases. The CDR3 consists of 13 residues. Losses at the gene ends were 8 bases for V and 2 bases for J; bases not matched to a gene: 4. Per the germline V gene, CDR1 is SEHNR and CDR2 is FQNEAQ (reference sequence). The CDR3 DNA sequence: TGTGCCAGCGAAGTAGCGGGGGCCTACGAGCAGTACTTC. This sequence encodes CASEVAGAYEQYF.

The chain recombines TRBV6-5 with TRBJ1-3; D uncertain. Germline V lookup: CDR1 MNHEY, CDR2 SVGAGI. The CDR3 runs 13 residues. V lost 8 bases, J lost 0 bases, and 8 bases lay in between. In nucleotides, the CDR3 is TGTGCCAGCCTCGCTCACTCTGGAAACACCATATATTTT. This gives the protein CASLAHSGNTIYF.

CDR3 loop: CASSLSGGQETQYF. The CDR3 DNA follows: TGTGCCAGCAGCTTATCGGGGGGCCAAGAGACCCAGTACTTC. V usage is TRBV7-3 and J usage is TRBJ2-5; 7 bases agree with TRBD2. Germline assignment: CDR1 SGHTA and CDR2 FQGTGA. This CDR3 has 14 residues. V shed 2 bases and J 1 base; nucleotides not matched to a gene: 1.

This clone was observed once. The chain has TRBV7-2 and TRBJ2-3; the D gene is possibly TRBD2 (5 bases). Germline-derived CDR1 and CDR2 are SGHTA and FQGNSA. V lost 4 bases to trimming and J lost 2 bases, with 16 bases between them. The CDR3 totals 16 residues. The CDR3 loop reads CASSSSGGPFTDTQYF. CDR3 in DNA: TGTGCCAGCAGCTCATCAGGAGGCCCCTTCACAGATACGCAGTATTTT.

The CDR3 protein is CASSHLTGTLHTDTQYF. CDR3 DNA: TGTGCCAGCAGCCATCTTACCGGGACTCTACACACAGATACGCAGTATTTT. The V and J genes are TRBV3-1 (or the pseudogene TRBV3-2) and TRBJ2-3; a possible D gene is TRBD2 (6 bases). The germline gives CDR1 LGHDT, CDR2 YNNKEL (reference sequence). With 3 bases removed from V and 2 bases from J, the gap between germline ends came to 18 bases. CDR3 size: 17 residues.

A single count supports this clone. The chain uses TRBV24-1 and TRBJ2-3, with 11 bases that match TRBD2. The CDR3 spans 16 residues. CDR1 is KGHDR and CDR2 is SFDVKD in the germline V gene. V lost 3 bases, J lost 1 base, and 2 bases stayed unmatched. The CDR3 nucleotides read TGTGCCACCAGTGATCCACTAGCGGGGGGCACAGATACGCAGTATTTT. Protein product: CATSDPLAGGTDTQYF.

The CDR3 DNA reads as TGTGCCAGCAGCTTCGGGGGGGTCTACGAGCAGTACTTC. Its protein is CASSFGGVYEQYF. The chain employs TRBV7-2 and TRBJ2-7; 8 bases are a match to TRBD2. The ends lost 3 bases at V and 3 bases at J; junction bases unmatched: 1. CDR1 is SGHTA, CDR2 FQGNSA, per germline. This CDR3 has 13 amino acids.

This clone was found once. J is TRBJ1-4 and V is TRBV14, with 7 nucleotides matching TRBD1. After removal of 0 bases from V and 4 bases from J, the junction contained 5 bases not matched to a gene. Germline values: CDR1 SGHDN, CDR2 FVKESK. The CDR3 is 16 amino acids. The CDR3 loop reads CASSQDRGQINEKLFF. The CDR3 DNA reads as TGTGCCAGCAGCCAAGATCGGGGACAGATTAATGAAAAACTGTTTTTT.

This sequence joins TRBV7-3 and TRBJ1-2; the D gene is possibly TRBD1 (5 bases). This CDR3 region has 15 residues. Trimming took off 1 base at V and 6 bases at J, with 15 bases between the two ends. From germline, CDR1 is SGHTA and CDR2 FQGTGA. In DNA form, the CDR3 reads TGTGCCAGCAGCTTAATTGGGAGGGGCATAGATGGCTACACCTTC. Translation gives CASSLIGRGIDGYTF.

The genes are TRBV20-1 and TRBJ2-1; perhaps TRBD1 as D (5 bases). CDR1 and CDR2 (germline): DFQATT, SNEGSKA (reference sequence). V lost 5 bases and J lost 8, with 10 bases in between. The CDR3 consists of 11 residues. As DNA, the CDR3 is TGCAGTGCTCAGGACACCTATGAGCAGTTCTTC. Protein: CSAQDTYEQFF.

The chain is built from TRBV7-2 and TRBJ1-6; TRBD1 might be the D (6 bases). The germline V and J ends were trimmed by 6 bases and 0 bases, with 12 bases remaining between them. There are 16 residues in the CDR3. Germline CDR1 reads SGHTA; CDR2 reads FQGNSA. CDR3 DNA: TGTGCCAGCAGACCAGGGGCCAGCTCCTATAATTCACCCCTCCACTTT. Its protein product is CASRPGASSYNSPLHF.

The chain combines TRBV24-1 with TRBJ2-5, with 8 bases identical to TRBD2. This CDR3 comprises 12 residues. Losses at the gene ends were 9 bases for V and 5 bases for J; bases not matched to a gene: 4. CDR1 is KGHDR, CDR2 SFDVKD, per germline. CDR3 residues: CATSRGVETQYF. DNA for the CDR3: TGTGCCACCTCGCGGGGGGTTGAGACCCAGTACTTC.

V usage is TRBV27 and J usage is TRBJ2-3; D may be TRBD2 (5 bases). Trimming took off 6 bases at V and 3 bases at J, with 10 bases between the two ends. CDR3 size: 13 residues. The germline V gene encodes CDR1 MNHEY and CDR2 SMNVEV (reference sequence). Here the CDR3 DNA reads TGTGCCAGCAGAGGGAGCAATACAGATACGCAGTATTTT. Translated, it gives CASRGSNTDTQYF.

The J gene is TRBJ1-3, the V gene TRBV5-1; the D gene is possibly TRBD1 (5 bases). V was clipped by 2 bases and J by 4 bases, with 13 bases between them. The CDR3 contains 15 residues. Germline V gene data show CDR1 as SGHRS and CDR2 as YFSETQ. The CDR3 here is CASSFGQTTGNTIYF. CDR3 sequence (DNA): TGCGCCAGCAGCTTCGGACAAACCACCGGAAACACCATATATTTT.

The CDR3 region has the DNA TGTGCCAGCAGCTTCGGTACTAGCGGGGTGTTCAATGAGCAGTTCTTC. As protein: CASSFGTSGVFNEQFF. This rearrangement joins TRBV7-3 to TRBJ2-1; 10 positions match TRBD2. V shed 3 bases and J 6 bases; nucleotides not matched to a gene: 8. CDR1 SGHTA and CDR2 FQGTGA come from the germline V gene. The CDR3 is 16 residues long. Together with reference TRBV7-3 and TRBJ2-1, the CDR3 gives the full variable domain: GAGVSQTPSNKVTEKGKYVELRCDPISGHTALYWYRQSLGQGPEFLIYFQGTGAADDSGLPNDRFFAVRPEGSVSTLKIQRTERGDSAVYLCASSFGTSGVFNEQFFGPGTRLTVL.

The gene calls are TRBV25-1 and TRBJ1-2; D remains unclear. The V end was cut by 6 bases, the J end by 0 bases, with 14 bases between. Germline V gene sequence: CDR1 MGHDK, CDR2 SYGVNS. CDR3 length equals 15 residues. Here the CDR3 reads CASRPSSAANYGYTF. The CDR3 DNA is TGTGCCAGCAGACCTTCTTCGGCAGCTAACTATGGCTACACCTTC.

The rearrangement links TRBV4-1 to TRBJ1-3; D remains ambiguous. V was trimmed by 2 bases and J by 0 bases, leaving 8 bases between them. Looked up from germline, CDR1 is MGHRA and CDR2 is YSYEKL. The CDR3 has 15 residues. CDR3 DNA sequence: TGCGCCAGCAGCCAATCCGGGCGCTCTGGAAACACCATATATTTT. Translating it yields CASSQSGRSGNTIYF.

The rearrangement links TRBV7-8 to TRBJ2-7, with 9 bases that match TRBD1. CDR1 and CDR2 from the germline V gene are SGHVS and FQNEAQ. V shed 2 bases and J 3 bases; nucleotides not matched to a gene: 5. CDR3 size: 15 residues. This chain's CDR3 is CASSLLQGALYEQYF. The CDR3 nucleotides read TGTGCCAGCAGCTTATTACAGGGGGCCCTCTACGAGCAGTACTTC.

This clone appeared a few times. CDR3 loop: CASRDRAKNIQYF. The CDR3 bases are TGTGCCAGCAGGGACAGGGCCAAAAACATTCAGTACTTC. The chain recombines TRBV6-5 with TRBJ2-4; 7 bases are shared with TRBD1. Germline-derived CDR1 and CDR2 are MNHEY and SVGAGI. This CDR3 contains 13 residues. The junction had 0 bases not matched to a gene; V was cut back by 6 bases and J by 1 base.

This clone was seen a single time. The chain has TRBV12-5 and TRBJ2-2; 8 nucleotides line up with TRBD1. J lost 4 bases, V lost 6 bases, and 4 bases had no gene match. The CDR3 sequence is 14 residues long. The germline CDR1 and CDR2 sequences are LGHNT and FRNRAP. The CDR3 DNA reads TGTGCTAGTGGCCGGACAGGGAGCACCGGGGAGCTGTTTTTT. Its translation: CASGRTGSTGELFF.

CDR3: CASSRGLPNEQYF. Written as DNA, the CDR3 is TGTGCCAGTTCCAGGGGACTACCCAACGAGCAGTACTTC. The V gene is TRBV12-3 or TRBV12-4, the J gene TRBJ2-7, with D tentatively TRBD2 (7 bases). Trimming cost V 9 bases and J 5 bases, with 17 bases left between them. The CDR3 consists of 13 residues.

J is TRBJ1-1 and V is TRBV7-3; D unclear. Trimming shortened V by 3 bases and J by 0 bases, and 5 bases separated the two germline ends. This CDR3 is built from 13 residues. The germline gives CDR1 SGHTA, CDR2 FQGTGA. CDR3 loop: CASSLTLNTEAFF. CDR3 bases: TGTGCCAGCAGCTTGACCCTGAACACTGAAGCTTTCTTT.

This clone is a singleton in its sample. This sequence joins TRBV19 and TRBJ2-7; 9 nucleotides agree with TRBD1. This CDR3 contains 16 residues. With V trimmed by 7 bases and J by 4 bases, 14 bases remained unmatched. The germline CDR1 and CDR2 sequences are LNHDA and SQIVND (reference sequence). CDR3: CASKSRGPGQGYEQYF. DNA of the CDR3: TGTGCCAGTAAATCGCGAGGGCCGGGACAGGGATACGAGCAGTACTTC. Variable domain in full (rest from reference TRBV19 and TRBJ2-7): DGGITQSPKYLFRKEGQNVTLSCEQNLNHDAMYWYRQDPGQGLRLIYYSQIVNDFQKGDIAEGYSVSREKKESFPLTVTSAQKNPTAFYLCASKSRGPGQGYEQYFGPGTRLTVT.

This CDR3 is CASSSSQGTYEQYF. The CDR3 DNA is TGTGCCAGCAGTTCCTCACAGGGTACCTACGAGCAGTACTTC. This chain uses TRBV6-6 with TRBJ2-7; perhaps TRBD1 as D (6 bases). Trimming cost V 4 bases and J 2 bases, with 12 bases left between them. Germline values: CDR1 MNHNY, CDR2 SVGAGI (reference sequence). The CDR3 consists of 14 residues.

This clone appeared once. The rearrangement links TRBV7-8 to TRBJ1-1; no reliable D call. The CDR3 is 13 amino acids. Germline values: CDR1 SGHVS, CDR2 FQNEAQ. V lost 2 bases and J lost 1, with 5 bases in between. In nucleotides, the CDR3 is TGTGCCAGCAGCTTAACTGAGAACACTGAAGCTTTCTTT. It translates to CASSLTENTEAFF.

The chain joins TRBV19 to TRBJ2-3; 8 positions match TRBD2. In germline, CDR1 is LNHDA, CDR2 SQIVND (reference sequence). Trimming at V came to 3 bases and at J to 0 bases, leaving 11 bases not matched to a gene. The CDR3 is 18 amino acids. CDR3 region: CASSIRKMLAGSTDTQYF. CDR3 DNA: TGTGCCAGTAGTATTCGAAAGATGCTAGCGGGTAGCACAGATACGCAGTATTTT.

A single count supports this clone. The genes are TRBV21-1 and TRBJ1-1; TRBD1 is the table's D call, not checked against the DNA. TRBV21-1 is a pseudogene. The CDR3 is 15 residues long. The CDR3 loop is CASSKARVCSTEAFF. DNA of the CDR3: TGTGCCAGCAGCAAAGCCAGGGTTTGTAGCACTGAAGCTTTCTTT.

The V and J genes are TRBV20-1 and TRBJ1-1; D is possibly TRBD1 (6 bases). The CDR3 has 14 residues. Between the trimmed V and J ends, which lost 3 bases and 1 base, there was a span of 12 bases. CDR1 and CDR2 from the germline V gene are DFQATT and SNEGSKA (reference sequence). The CDR3 bases are TGCAGTGCTAGTTGGCAGGGGCGGAACACTGAAGCTTTCTTT. This encodes CSASWQGRNTEAFF.

The chain couples TRBV5-1 to TRBJ2-1; 13 positions agree with TRBD2. The germline V gene has CDR1 SGHRS and CDR2 YFSETQ. The CDR3 spans 20 residues. Trimming at V came to 0 bases and at J to 0 bases, leaving 9 bases not matched to a gene. CDR3: CASSLGLAGGFSSSYNEQFF. The CDR3 DNA reads as TGCGCCAGCAGCTTGGGACTAGCGGGGGGCTTTTCGAGCTCCTACAATGAGCAGTTCTTC. Filled out from reference TRBV5-1 and TRBJ2-1, the complete variable domain reads KAGVTQTPRYLIKTRGQQVTLSCSPISGHRSVSWYQQTPGQGLQFLFEYFSETQRNKGNFPGRFSGRQFSNSRSEMNVSTLELGDSALYLCASSLGLAGGFSSSYNEQFFGPGTRLTVL.

This chain links TRBV11-2 with TRBJ1-1; D is unclear. Germline values: CDR1 SGHAT, CDR2 FQNNGV. The CDR3 totals 14 residues. Trimming took off 1 base at V and 0 bases at J, with 6 bases between the two ends. CDR3 residues: CASSLAALNTEAFF. The CDR3 DNA sequence: TGTGCCAGCAGCTTAGCTGCGTTGAACACTGAAGCTTTCTTT.